These 32 T cell receptor gamma chains were all obtained from the same sample, sequenced in a study of gamma-delta chains in newborns, infants, children. TCRdb fed the reads into CATT to redo clone calling. The sample lists roughly 870 gamma-chain clones; 2% to 2.5% were seen once. Material for sequencing was blood. The receptors here all came from a child who was a newborn, infant or young child, either healthy, febrile or measles-vaccinated (not recorded which).

Of note for this clone: A far larger clone differs by one base, so this is likely a read error. Distinct nucleotide sequences in the sample also encode this CDR3. CDR3 bases: TGTGCCACCTGGACCCCTAGTAGTGATTGGATCAAGACGTTT. Protein: CATWTPSSDWIKTF. The V gene is TRGV2, the J gene TRGJP2. The CDR3 sequence is 14 residues long. J lost 1 base, V lost 6 bases, and 5 bases had no gene match. From germline, CDR1 is EGSNGY and CDR2 YDSYNSKV.

Worth noting for this clone: It differs at one base from a far larger clone, so likely a read error. The chain links TRGV9 to TRGJP. Germline V gene lookup returns CDR1 GITISATS and CDR2 ISYDGTV (reference sequence). CDR3 size: 18 residues. The J segment lost 6 bases and the V segment lost 0 bases, leaving 8 bases of the junction unmatched. Here the CDR3 DNA reads TGTGCCTTGTGGGAGGTGCATTTGGCAGAGTTGGGCAAAAAAATCAAGGTATTT. The encoded protein is CALWEVHLAELGKKIKVF.

Turning to this clone: The TCRdb record carries a much larger clone's protein, which differs from this DNA's translation at residue 7; a read error is the likely cause, and the protein listed here is the DNA translation. The chain joins TRGV9 to TRGJP1. CDR3 length equals 15 residues. After removal of 0 bases from V and 0 bases from J, the junction contained 1 base not matched to a gene. Germline CDR1 and CDR2: GITISATS and ISYDGTV (reference sequence). The CDR3 loop reads CALWEVYTTGWFKIF. In nucleotides, the CDR3 is TGTGCCTTGTGGGAGGTGTATACCACTGGTTGGTTCAAGATATTT.

This clone was seen only a few times. It may be a read error: a sequence one base away is much more abundant. The sample contains more than one DNA sequence encoding this CDR3. The rearrangement uses TRGV9 and TRGJ1 or TRGJ2. The CDR3 covers 13 residues. CDR1 is GITISATS, CDR2 ISYDGTV, per germline (reference sequence). CDR3 amino acids: CALWEVHYYKKLF. CDR3 DNA sequence: TGTGCCTTGTGGGAGGTGCATTATTATAAGAAGCTCTTT.

The sample holds a few counts of this clone. A read error may explain this, as a much larger clone is one base away. J is TRGJP1 and V is TRGV8. This CDR3 is built from 12 residues. CDR1 is VENAVY, CDR2 YDSYNSRV, per germline. In nucleotides, the CDR3 is TGTGCCACCTGGGATACTGGTTGGTCCAAGATATTT. Amino acid sequence: CATWDTGWSKIF.

A word on this clone: This likely reflects a read error, since a far larger clone is one base away. Other DNA sequences in the same sample also yield this CDR3. The V call is TRGV4, the J call TRGJ1 or TRGJ2. The CDR3 covers 13 residues. From germline, CDR1 is EGSTGY and CDR2 YDSYTSSV. The CDR3 here is CATWDPVYYKKLF. CDR3 nucleotide sequence: TGTGCCACCTGGGACCCAGTTTATTACAAGAAACTCTTT.

This clone appeared a few times. This may stem from a read error, because a much larger clone lies one nucleotide away. J is TRGJP1 and V is TRGV9. Germline CDR1 and CDR2: GITISATS and ISYDGTV (reference sequence). The length of the CDR3 is 17 residues. CDR3 in amino acids: CAFWAHHPDTTGWFKIF. As DNA, the CDR3 is TGTGCCTTTTGGGCCCACCATCCGGATACCACTGGTTGGTTCAAGATATTT.

This clone was counted a few times. TCRdb assigns this DNA the protein of a much larger clone, which departs from its translation at residue 13; this likely reflects a read error, and the protein shown comes from translating the DNA. CDR3 loop: CALWEVRELGKKVKVF. The CDR3 nucleotides are TGTGCCTTGTGGGAGGTGCGGGAGTTGGGCAAAAAAGTCAAGGTATTT. The chain recombines TRGV9 with TRGJP. The CDR3 totals 16 residues. Germline CDR1 GITISATS, CDR2 ISYDGTV (reference sequence).

In the case of this clone: The TCRdb protein comes from a much larger clone and disagrees with this DNA's translation at residue 3, likely due to a read error; the protein given here is derived from the DNA. The genes are TRGV8 and TRGJP1. The CDR3 has 14 residues. Germline-derived CDR1 and CDR2 are VENAVY and YDSYNSRV. CDR3 residues: CASWNSSTGWFKIF. The CDR3 DNA reads as TGTGCCTCCTGGAATTCCTCCACTGGTTGGTTCAAGATATTT.

On this clone itself: The TCRdb protein, from a much larger clone, departs from this DNA's translation at residue 8, likely by read error; the protein shown derives from the DNA. The V and J genes are TRGV9 and TRGJ1 or TRGJ2. Germline V CDR1 and CDR2: GITISATS, ISYDGTV (reference sequence). The CDR3 is 11 amino acids. The V gene end was trimmed by 3 bases and the J gene end by 11 bases; junction bases not matched to a gene: 7. The DNA of the CDR3 is TGTGCCTTGTGGGAGAACGAGGAGAAACTCTTT. Its protein is CALWENEEKLF.

A few counts support this clone. This likely reflects a read error, since a far larger clone is one base away. Distinct nucleotide sequences in the sample also encode this CDR3. V and J are TRGV9 and TRGJP. Germline CDR1 GITISATS, CDR2 ISYDGTV (reference sequence). V shed 1 base and J 2 bases; nucleotides not matched to a gene: 2. The CDR3 loop spans 17 amino acids. The CDR3 sequence is CALWEVRQELGKKIKVF. The DNA of the CDR3 is TGTGCCTTGTGGGAGGTACGGCAAGAGTTGGGCAAAAAAATCAAGGTATTT.

Only a few counts were recorded for this clone. A much larger clone differs from this one at a single base, so this may be a read error. Other DNA sequences within the sample encode an identical CDR3. The J gene is TRGJP1, the V gene TRGV8. Germline lookup yields CDR1 VENAVY and CDR2 YDSYNSRV. The CDR3 loop spans 14 amino acids. CDR3 nucleotide sequence: TGTGCCACCTGGAATTCCTCCACCGGTTGGTTCAAGATATTT. Translation gives CATWNSSTGWFKIF.

On this clone itself: A far larger clone is off by one base, so a read error is likely. This CDR3 is also generated by other DNA sequences in the sample. The chain is built from TRGV9 and TRGJP. CDR1 is GITISATS, CDR2 ISYDGTV, per germline (reference sequence). The CDR3 is 15 amino acids. CDR3 protein: CALWEVELGKKIKVF. DNA of the CDR3: TGCGCCTTGTGGGAGGTAGAGTTGGGCAAAAAAATCAAGGTATTT.

Details on this clone: TCRdb's listed protein matches a much larger clone and diverges from this DNA's translation at residue 11, likely through a read error; the protein shown comes from the DNA. This chain links TRGV8 with TRGJP1. CDR1 VENAVY and CDR2 YDSYNSRV come from the germline V gene. This CDR3 spans 14 amino acids. Here the CDR3 reads CATWYYTTGWLKIF. The CDR3 DNA reads as TGTGCCACCTGGTACTATACCACTGGTTGGCTCAAGATATTT.

Points on this clone: TCRdb's listed protein matches a much larger clone and diverges from this DNA's translation at residue 4, likely through a read error; the protein shown comes from the DNA. The chain recombines TRGV4 with TRGJ1 or TRGJ2. Germline V gene lookup returns CDR1 EGSTGY and CDR2 YDSYTSSV. The V segment lost 8 bases and the J segment 3 bases; nucleotides outside the gene matches: 4. The CDR3 runs to 11 residues. CDR3 amino acids: CATSRYYKKLF. CDR3 sequence (DNA): TGTGCCACCTCTCGTTATTATAAGAAACTCTTT.

Worth noting for this clone: Being one base from a much bigger clone, this may be a read error. V usage is TRGV4 and J usage is TRGJ1 or TRGJ2. This CDR3 contains 12 residues. Per germline, CDR1 EGSTGY and CDR2 YDSYTSSV. The CDR3 loop reads CATRDVYYKKLF. The CDR3 bases are TGTGCCACCAGGGATGTTTATTATAAGAAACTCTTT.

About this clone itself: A far larger clone is off by one base, so a read error is likely. V is TRGV4 and J is TRGJP1. The CDR3 totals 12 residues. Germline loops: CDR1 EGSTGY, CDR2 YDSYTSSV. CDR3 amino acids: CATWDGRWFRIF. The CDR3 DNA follows: TGTGCCACCTGGGATGGCCGTTGGTTCAGGATATTT.

This clone was detected only a few times. Translating this DNA gives a protein that differs at residue 7 from the TCRdb one, which belongs to a much larger clone; a read error is likely, and the protein shown is this translation. The rearrangement links TRGV3 to TRGJ1 or TRGJ2. The germline V gene has CDR1 VTNTFY and CDR2 YDVSTARD (reference sequence). This CDR3 spans 14 amino acids. The V gene end was trimmed by 0 bases and the J gene end by 4 bases; junction bases not matched to a gene: 6. As DNA, the CDR3 is TGTGCCACCTGGGACAGGTCCTGGTATTATAAGAAACTCTTT. Amino acids: CATWDRSWYYKKLF.

By its share, this clone is large. This specimen includes other DNA sequences encoding the same CDR3. The rearrangement uses TRGV9 and TRGJP. This CDR3 comprises 17 residues. Germline CDR1 reads GITISATS; CDR2 reads ISYDGTV (reference sequence). V was clipped by 2 bases and J by 4 bases; unmatched bases: 5. CDR3 amino acids: CALWEGLQELGKKIKVF. In nucleotides, the CDR3 is TGTGCCTTGTGGGAGGGCCTACAAGAGTTGGGCAAAAAAATCAAGGTATTT.

About this clone: Given a far larger clone just one base away, this is likely a sequencing read error. This chain joins TRGV3 and TRGJ1 or TRGJ2. After removal of 0 bases from V and 3 bases from J, the junction contained 8 bases not matched to a gene. Germline assignment: CDR1 VTNTFY and CDR2 YDVSTARD (reference sequence). This CDR3 has 15 residues. The DNA of the CDR3 is TGTGCCACCTGGGACAGGCCCTCGTCTTATTATAAGAAACTCTTT. Translating gives CATWDRPSSYYKKLF.

A note on this clone: A much bigger clone sits one base away, suggesting this may be a read error. V gene TRGV9 combines with J gene TRGJP. The V gene's germline CDR1 is GITISATS and CDR2 ISYDGTV (reference sequence). This CDR3 spans 17 amino acids. The CDR3 protein is CASWEVTQELGKKIKVF. The CDR3 DNA follows: TGTGCCTCGTGGGAGGTGACCCAAGAGTTGGGCAAAAAAATCAAGGTATTT.

This clone is large by share. V and J are TRGV4 and TRGJ1 or TRGJ2. This CDR3 spans 13 amino acids. Germline V CDR1 and CDR2: EGSTGY, YDSYTSSV. V gave up 0 bases and J gave up 1 base; unmatched junction bases: 0. Written as DNA, the CDR3 is TGTGCCACCTGGGATGGGAATTATTATAAGAAACTCTTT. Its translation is CATWDGNYYKKLF.

This clone came up a few times. It differs at one base from a far larger clone, so likely a read error. The rearrangement links TRGV3 to TRGJ1 or TRGJ2. Germline V lookup: CDR1 VTNTFY, CDR2 YDVSTARD (reference sequence). J lost 9 bases, V lost 2 bases, and 7 bases had no gene match. This CDR3 has 12 amino acids. CDR3 nucleotide sequence: TGTGCCACCTGGGACATGCGCGGTAAGAAACTCTTT. The encoded protein is CATWDMRGKKLF.

This clone is deemed hyperexpanded. V gene TRGV4 combines with J gene TRGJ1 or TRGJ2. The junction had 0 bases not matched to a gene; V was cut back by 3 bases and J by 4 bases. This CDR3 spans 11 amino acids. CDR1 and CDR2 from the germline V gene are EGSTGY and YDSYTSSV. This chain's CDR3 is CATWDYYKKLF. The CDR3, as DNA: TGTGCCACCTGGGATTATTATAAGAAACTCTTT.

The sample holds a few counts of this clone. The protein TCRdb lists belongs to a much larger clone and differs from this DNA's translation at residue 9, which points to a read error; the protein shown is made from the DNA. This chain uses TRGV4 with TRGJ1 or TRGJ2. Germline assignment: CDR1 EGSTGY and CDR2 YDSYTSSV. This CDR3 has 13 residues. The CDR3 is CATWDGPYHKKLF. The CDR3 nucleotides read TGTGCCACCTGGGATGGGCCTTATCATAAGAAACTCTTT.

A word on this clone: The translation of this DNA and the TCRdb protein of a much larger clone differ at residue 4, probably owing to a read error; the protein shown here is translated from the DNA. The chain joins TRGV3 to TRGJ1 or TRGJ2. The CDR3 is made up of 11 amino acids. CDR1 and CDR2 from the germline V gene are VTNTFY and YDVSTARD (reference sequence). CDR3 region: CATRDAYKKLF. CDR3 DNA sequence: TGTGCCACCCGGGACGCCTATAAGAAACTCTTT.

In this sample, this clone is medium-sized. A much larger clone is a single base away; this may be a read error. The DNA for the CDR3 is TGTGCCACCTGGGGTGGGCCCCTGGGTTGGTTCAAGATATTT. Amino acids: CATWGGPLGWFKIF. The chain links TRGV4 to TRGJP1. The CDR3 sequence is 14 residues long. Germline V gene data show CDR1 as EGSTGY and CDR2 as YDSYTSSV.

On this clone: A much larger clone lies one base from this, so it may be a read error. The rearrangement joins TRGV8 to TRGJ1 or TRGJ2. The CDR3 totals 11 residues. Per germline, CDR1 VENAVY and CDR2 YDSYNSRV. The CDR3 sequence: CAAWYYYKKLF. The CDR3, as DNA: TGTGCCGCCTGGTATTATTATAAGAAACTCTTT.

This clone was detected a few times. A far larger clone lies a single base away; this is likely a read error. The genes are TRGV3 and TRGJ1 or TRGJ2. J gave up 0 bases and V 5 bases, and 16 bases lay outside the gene matches. Germline values: CDR1 VTNTFY, CDR2 YDVSTARD (reference sequence). There are 17 residues in the CDR3. The CDR3 loop reads CATWGALPSPNYYKKLF. The CDR3 bases are TGTGCCACCTGGGGTGCTTTACCGAGCCCGAATTATTATAAGAAACTCTTT.

This clone was counted between two and nine times. A junction boundary mismatches the germline segment, possibly from a read error. V usage is TRGV9 and J usage is TRGJP. CDR1 is GITISATS, CDR2 ISYDGTV, per germline (reference sequence). The CDR3 is made up of 18 amino acids. CDR3 coding DNA: TGTGCCTCGTGGGAGGTGCATTTGTCAGAATTGGGCAAAAAAATCAAGGTATTT. It codes for CASWEVHLSELGKKIKVF.

In the case of this clone: The likely explanation is a read error, given a far larger clone one base away. Distinct nucleotide sequences in the sample also encode this CDR3. This chain joins TRGV2 and TRGJP2. CDR3 length: 12 amino acids. Germline lookup yields CDR1 EGSNGY and CDR2 YDSYNSKV. J gave up 11 bases and V 7 bases, and 10 bases lay outside the gene matches. This CDR3 reads CATCVRDWIKTF. The CDR3 region has the DNA TGTGCCACCTGTGTACGCGACTGGATCAAGACGTTT.

This clone was seen a few times. TCRdb's entry gives the protein of a much larger clone, which mismatches this DNA's translation at residue 8, likely from a read error; the protein reported here is translated from the DNA. This chain joins TRGV8 and TRGJP1. The CDR3 covers 13 residues. Germline V gene lookup returns CDR1 VENAVY and CDR2 YDSYNSRV. CDR3 nucleotides: TGTGCCACCTGGGATACCACTGTTTGGTTCAAGATATTT. It encodes CATWDTTVWFKIF.